The 22 T cell receptor beta chains given below trace back to one sample, sequenced in a study of radiation and T cells in renal cell carcinoma. Time point of the sample: baseline pretreatment blood. Treatment in this sample: 15 Gy SBRT to primary tumor, nephrectomy 4 weeks later. The assay was immunoSEQ multiplex PCR, and TCRdb's table has in-frame clones only and misses some. The repertoire holds around 160,000 clones, with about 87% as singletons. Sequenced material: blood, taken from a patient whose treatment included radiotherapy and nephrectomy. These receptors originate from a woman between 70 and 85 years old with renal cell carcinoma.

The chain employs TRBV5-1 and TRBJ2-1; D is perhaps TRBD2 (7 bases). Looked up from germline, CDR1 is SGHRS and CDR2 is YFSETQ. The CDR3 spans 14 residues. The V end lost 4 bases, the J end lost 6 bases, and 14 bases lay between the germline ends. The CDR3 loop is CASSKAGDINEQFF. As DNA, the CDR3 is TGCGCCAGCAGCAAGGCGGGGGACATCAATGAGCAGTTCTTC.

J is TRBJ2-6 and V is TRBV11-2; 8 bases fit TRBD1. This CDR3 region has 14 residues. Losses at the gene ends were 10 bases for V and 2 bases for J; bases not matched to a gene: 4. The germline V gene encodes CDR1 SGHAT and CDR2 FQNNGV. The CDR3 DNA reads as TGTGCCATCCACAGGGGGACTGGGGCCAACGTCCTGACTTTC. This codes for CAIHRGTGANVLTF.

V is TRBV19 and J is TRBJ1-1; unclear D gene. This CDR3 comprises 15 residues. V was pared by 1 base and J by 1 base, with 10 bases between. CDR1 is LNHDA and CDR2 is SQIVND in the germline V gene (reference sequence). CDR3 amino acids: CASSIASVSNTEAFF. CDR3 sequence (DNA): TGTGCCAGTAGTATAGCTTCGGTATCGAACACTGAAGCTTTCTTT.

The V call is TRBV11-3, the J call TRBJ2-1; a possible D gene is TRBD2 (5 bases). CDR1 is SGHNT and CDR2 is YENEEA in the germline V gene. There are 15 residues in the CDR3. V lost 4 bases to trimming and J lost 6 bases, with 16 bases between them. This CDR3 reads CASSSAGLGGNEQFF. The CDR3 nucleotides are TGTGCCAGCAGCTCCGCCGGGCTAGGAGGCAATGAGCAGTTCTTC.

The chain joins TRBV19 to TRBJ2-2; D call uncertain. Trimming removed 5 bases at V and 3 bases at J, with 16 bases between. This CDR3 has 16 residues. The germline CDR1 and CDR2 sequences are LNHDA and SQIVND (reference sequence). CDR3 protein: CASSAHLSMDTGELFF. The CDR3 coding sequence is TGTGCCAGTAGTGCTCACCTATCCATGGACACCGGGGAGCTGTTTTTT. The whole variable domain, filled in from reference TRBV19 and TRBJ2-2, reads DGGITQSPKYLFRKEGQNVTLSCEQNLNHDAMYWYRQDPGQGLRLIYYSQIVNDFQKGDIAEGYSVSREKKESFPLTVTSAQKNPTAFYLCASSAHLSMDTGELFFGEGSRLTVL.

The rearrangement links TRBV27 to TRBJ1-6; TRBD1 aligns across 7 bases. Germline lookup yields CDR1 MNHEY and CDR2 SMNVEV (reference sequence). The CDR3 covers 15 residues. J gave up 7 bases and V 5 bases, and 8 bases lay outside the gene matches. CDR3: CASSPGTVPNSPLHF. Written as DNA, the CDR3 is TGTGCCAGCAGTCCCGGGACAGTCCCAAATTCACCCCTCCACTTT.

The rearrangement joins TRBV7-2 to TRBJ2-1; TRBD1 agrees at 10 bases. Germline CDR1 reads SGHTA; CDR2 reads FQGNSA. After removal of 6 bases from V and 4 bases from J, the junction contained 6 bases not matched to a gene. The CDR3 loop spans 15 amino acids. The CDR3 DNA reads as TGTGCCAGCAGACAGGGGGACAGGGGTTACAATGAGCAGTTCTTC. Translating gives CASRQGDRGYNEQFF.

The V gene is TRBV5-1, the J gene TRBJ2-2; a possible D gene is TRBD1 (6 bases). CDR3 length equals 15 residues. The germline gives CDR1 SGHRS, CDR2 YFSETQ. The germline V and J ends were trimmed by 4 bases and 6 bases, with 16 bases remaining between them. CDR3 region: CASSPFRDKPGELFF. In DNA, the CDR3 is TGCGCCAGCAGCCCGTTCCGGGACAAGCCCGGGGAGCTGTTTTTT.

J is TRBJ1-3 and V is TRBV5-1; possibly TRBD1 for D (5 bases). CDR1 is SGHRS and CDR2 is YFSETQ in the germline V gene. This CDR3 comprises 12 residues. Trimming shortened V by 6 bases and J by 6 bases, and 10 bases separated the two germline ends. The CDR3 coding sequence is TGCGCCAGCACAGGGTCAGAAAACACCATATATTTT. It codes for CASTGSENTIYF.

The chain carries TRBV4-3 and TRBJ2-6; D unclear. This CDR3 region has 16 residues. Germline V gives CDR1 LGHNA, CDR2 YSLEER. Trimming took off 4 bases at V and 4 bases at J, with 14 bases between the two ends. DNA for the CDR3: TGCGCCAGCAGCCCCGAGACTCGCTCCGGGGCCAACGTCCTGACTTTC. Amino acid sequence: CASSPETRSGANVLTF.

This chain connects TRBV9 to TRBJ2-2; D is possibly TRBD1 (5 bases). Germline V gene sequence: CDR1 SGDLS, CDR2 YYNGEE. CDR3 length: 15 residues. V was shortened by 3 bases and J by 0 bases, with 9 bases between the two germline ends. The CDR3: CASSGTISNTGELFF. The CDR3 DNA follows: TGTGCCAGCAGCGGGACAATATCGAACACCGGGGAGCTGTTTTTT.

This clone appeared a single time. The J gene is TRBJ1-5, the V gene TRBV6-1; D unclear. Germline V gene lookup returns CDR1 MNHNS and CDR2 SASEGT. The CDR3 sequence is 13 residues long. The V gene lost 0 bases and the J gene lost 5 bases, with 5 bases spanning the gap. CDR3 in amino acids: CASSEARYQPQHF. The CDR3 DNA follows: TGTGCCAGCAGTGAAGCCAGGTATCAGCCCCAGCATTTT.

The chain has TRBV12-2 and TRBJ2-7; TRBD1, as called in the table, went unchecked against the DNA. TRBV12-2 is a pseudogene locus. The CDR3 covers 17 residues. This chain's CDR3 is CASRCGQLNPRTNEQYF. For the CDR3, the DNA is TGTGCAAGTCGCTGCGGACAGTTAAACCCCAGAACGAACGAGCAGTACTTC.

This rearrangement joins TRBV9 to TRBJ1-3; TRBD1 matches at 8 bases. The CDR3 contains 15 residues. Germline CDR1 reads SGDLS; CDR2 reads YYNGEE. After removal of 4 bases from V and 4 bases from J, the junction contained 7 bases not matched to a gene. DNA for the CDR3: TGTGCCAGCAGCTATCAGGGGGCGCCCGGAAACACCATATATTTT. Its protein is CASSYQGAPGNTIYF.

The rearrangement joins TRBV19 to TRBJ1-2, with D perhaps matching TRBD1 (6 bases). From germline, CDR1 is LNHDA and CDR2 SQIVND (reference sequence). The CDR3 has 15 amino acids. Trimming pared 3 bases from V and 5 bases from J, leaving 16 bases between. CDR3 amino acids: CASSILSGGQYGYTF. DNA of the CDR3: TGTGCCAGTAGTATCCTGTCGGGGGGCCAGTATGGCTACACCTTC.

V usage is TRBV29-1 and J usage is TRBJ2-1; TRBD1 agrees at 10 bases. The CDR3 length is 14 residues. J was trimmed by 7 bases and V by 7 bases; bases with no gene match: 10. In germline, CDR1 is SQVTM, CDR2 ANQGSEA. The CDR3 DNA is TGCAGCGGCCGAGACAGGGGGCGCATAAATGAGCAGTTCTTC. Residues: CSGRDRGRINEQFF.

The chain joins TRBV9 to TRBJ2-3, with D uncertain. Germline V gives CDR1 SGDLS, CDR2 YYNGEE. The V and J ends lost 1 base and 2 bases respectively, with 11 bases between them. The CDR3 extends over 15 amino acids. The CDR3 here is CASSVFQKPTDTQYF. CDR3 DNA sequence: TGTGCCAGCAGCGTATTTCAGAAGCCCACAGATACGCAGTATTTT. Complete variable domain (other parts from reference TRBV9 and TRBJ2-3): DSGVTQTPKHLITATGQRVTLRCSPRSGDLSVYWYQQSLDQGLQFLIQYYNGEERAKGNILERFSAQQFPDLHSELNLSSLELGDSALYFCASSVFQKPTDTQYFGPGTRLTVL.

This clone was observed a single time. The chain carries TRBV6-5 and TRBJ2-3; a possible D gene is TRBD1 (5 bases). The germline CDR1 and CDR2 sequences are MNHEY and SVGAGI. The CDR3 totals 14 residues. V was cut by 6 bases and J by 1 base, with 11 bases left in between. CDR3 sequence (DNA): TGTGCCAGCAGACAGGTTCTGGGCACAGATACGCAGTATTTT. Its translation: CASRQVLGTDTQYF.

The chain uses TRBV27 and TRBJ2-7, with D possibly being TRBD1 or TRBD2 (5 bases each). Trimming removed 2 bases from V and 2 bases from J, with 13 bases in between. This CDR3 contains 15 residues. CDR1 is MNHEY, CDR2 SMNVEV, per germline (reference sequence). The chain's CDR3 is CASSLRGRLAYEQYF. The DNA for the CDR3 is TGTGCCAGCAGTTTACGGGGCAGGCTCGCCTACGAGCAGTACTTC.

V and J are TRBV19 and TRBJ2-7, with unresolved D. The length of the CDR3 is 11 residues. The V gene lost 5 bases and the J gene lost 7 bases, with 9 bases spanning the gap. Germline-derived CDR1 and CDR2 are LNHDA and SQIVND (reference sequence). The CDR3 reads CASSAGPEQYF. DNA for the CDR3: TGTGCCAGTAGTGCCGGCCCGGAGCAGTACTTC. The whole variable domain, filled in from reference TRBV19 and TRBJ2-7, reads DGGITQSPKYLFRKEGQNVTLSCEQNLNHDAMYWYRQDPGQGLRLIYYSQIVNDFQKGDIAEGYSVSREKKESFPLTVTSAQKNPTAFYLCASSAGPEQYFGPGTRLTVT.

The chain is built from TRBV28 and TRBJ2-1, with D perhaps matching TRBD2 (6 bases). With 4 bases removed from V and 6 bases from J, the gap between germline ends came to 13 bases. The CDR3 extends over 14 amino acids. Germline-derived CDR1 and CDR2 are MDHEN and SYDVKM. CDR3 nucleotide sequence: TGTGCCAGCAGTTCCCATGGGGGGAGCAATGAGCAGTTCTTC. Its protein is CASSSHGGSNEQFF.

This chain connects TRBV7-9 to TRBJ1-2; TRBD1 agrees at 7 bases. Germline CDR1 reads SEHNR; CDR2 reads FQNEAQ (reference sequence). The CDR3 extends over 15 amino acids. J lost 6 bases, V lost 1 base, and 8 bases had no gene match. The CDR3 region has the DNA TGTGCCAGCAGCTTAGGTGACAGGGTAGCCGATGGCTACACCTTC. This encodes CASSLGDRVADGYTF.